The clone carrying this T cell receptor beta chain was observed once. The data belong to a study of blood T cell repertoires in COVID-19. Turning to the study itself: The origin of the acute and convalescent COVID-19 samples was the United States, Italy and Spain. PBMCs, B-cell-depleted T cells, or T cells were the source of the cDNA or gDNA that made up the material.

Authors' processing steps: The assay estimated nucleated cells by amplifying reference gene primers. Sequencing used immunoSEQ multiplex PCR; TCRdb keeps in-frame clones, though not all of them. Clonal size and the V and J genes are those of that table, whereas D and trimming came from the DNA. The repertoire holds 190,000 or so clones, with around nine tenths as singletons. Sequencing used peripheral blood. This clonotype was obtained from a middle-aged man with active or convalescent COVID-19.

The CDR3 loop is CASSLHTSSYEQYF. CDR3 nucleotide sequence: TGTGCCAGCAGCTTACACACAAGCTCCTACGAGCAGTACTTC. V is TRBV11-2 and J is TRBJ2-7; D is ambiguous. The V and J ends lost 2 bases and 0 bases respectively, with 8 bases between them. CDR1 and CDR2 from the germline V gene are SGHAT and FQNNGV. CDR3 length: 14 amino acids.